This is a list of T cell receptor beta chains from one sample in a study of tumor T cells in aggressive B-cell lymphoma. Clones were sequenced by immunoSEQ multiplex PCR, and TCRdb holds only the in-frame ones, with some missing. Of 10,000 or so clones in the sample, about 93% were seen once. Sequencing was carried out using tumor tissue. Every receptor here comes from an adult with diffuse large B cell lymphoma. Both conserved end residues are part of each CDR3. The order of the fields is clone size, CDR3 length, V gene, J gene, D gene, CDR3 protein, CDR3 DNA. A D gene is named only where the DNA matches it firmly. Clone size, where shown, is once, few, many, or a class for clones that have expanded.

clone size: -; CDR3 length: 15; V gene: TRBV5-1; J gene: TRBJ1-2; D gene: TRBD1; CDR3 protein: CASSFGTGASYGYTF; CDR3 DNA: TGCGCCAGCAGCTTTGGCACAGGGGCTTCCTATGGCTACACCTTC
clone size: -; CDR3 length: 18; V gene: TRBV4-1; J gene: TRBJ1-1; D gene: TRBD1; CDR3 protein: CASSHIPGQRGMNTEAFF; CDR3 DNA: TGCGCCAGCAGCCATATCCCGGGACAGAGGGGTATGAACACTGAAGCTTTCTTT
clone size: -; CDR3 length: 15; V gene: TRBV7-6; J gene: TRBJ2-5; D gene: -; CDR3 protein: CASSLVVEFQETQYF; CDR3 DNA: TGTGCCAGCAGCTTAGTAGTGGAGTTTCAAGAGACCCAGTACTTC
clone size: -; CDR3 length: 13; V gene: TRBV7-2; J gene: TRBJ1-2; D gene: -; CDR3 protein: CASSLVQNYGYTF; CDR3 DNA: TGTGCCAGCAGCTTAGTACAGAACTATGGCTACACCTTC
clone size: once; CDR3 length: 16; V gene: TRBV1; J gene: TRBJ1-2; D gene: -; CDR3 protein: CTSSQWTGGRGYGYTF; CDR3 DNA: TGCACCAGCAGCCAGTGGACAGGGGGCAGGGGCTATGGCTACACCTTC
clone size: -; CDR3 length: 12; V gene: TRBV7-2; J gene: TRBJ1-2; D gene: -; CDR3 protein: CASSTRQYGYTF; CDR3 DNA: TGTGCCAGCAGCACCCGACAATATGGCTACACCTTC
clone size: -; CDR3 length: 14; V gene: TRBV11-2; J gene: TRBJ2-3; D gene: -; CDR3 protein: CASSKRVGTDTQYF; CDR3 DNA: TGTGCCAGCAGCAAGAGGGTCGGCACAGATACGCAGTATTTT
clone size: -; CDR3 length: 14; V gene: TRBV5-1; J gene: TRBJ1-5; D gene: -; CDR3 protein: CASSLGEGVGPQHF; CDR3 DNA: TGCGCCAGCAGCTTGGGCGAGGGCGTCGGGCCCCAGCATTTT
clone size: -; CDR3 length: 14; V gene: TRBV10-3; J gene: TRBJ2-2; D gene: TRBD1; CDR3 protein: CATRTGGNTGELFF; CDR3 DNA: TGTGCCACTCGGACAGGGGGGAACACCGGGGAGCTGTTTTTT
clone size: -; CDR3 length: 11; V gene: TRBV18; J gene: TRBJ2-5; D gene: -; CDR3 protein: CASSRGETQYF; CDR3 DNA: TGTGCCAGCTCTCGGGGGGAGACCCAGTACTTC
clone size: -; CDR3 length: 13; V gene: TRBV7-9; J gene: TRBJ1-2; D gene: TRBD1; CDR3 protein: CASSPQTGGGYTF; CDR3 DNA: TGTGCCAGCAGCCCCCAGACAGGGGGCGGCTACACCTTC
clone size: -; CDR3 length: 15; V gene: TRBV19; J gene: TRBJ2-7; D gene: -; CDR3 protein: CASSISVGGYYEQYF; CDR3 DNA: TGTGCCAGTAGTATTAGTGTTGGGGGCTACTACGAGCAGTACTTC
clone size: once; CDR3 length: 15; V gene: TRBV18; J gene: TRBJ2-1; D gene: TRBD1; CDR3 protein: CASSPSETGGNEQFF; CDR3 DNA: TGTGCCAGCTCACCATCCGAGACAGGGGGAAATGAGCAGTTCTTC
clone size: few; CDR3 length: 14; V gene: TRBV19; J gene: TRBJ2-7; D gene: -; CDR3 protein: CASSSLTRTYEQYF; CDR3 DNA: TGTGCCAGTAGTTCATTGACTAGGACCTACGAGCAGTACTTC
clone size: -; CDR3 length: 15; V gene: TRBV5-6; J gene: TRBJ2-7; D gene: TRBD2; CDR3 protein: CASSLGFGGAYEQYF; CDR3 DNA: TGTGCCAGCAGCTTGGGTTTTGGGGGGGCCTACGAGCAGTACTTC
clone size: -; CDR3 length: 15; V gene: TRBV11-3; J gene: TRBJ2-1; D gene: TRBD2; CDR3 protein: CASSLGTSVYNEQFF; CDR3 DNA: TGTGCCAGCAGCCTCGGGACTAGCGTATACAATGAGCAGTTCTTC
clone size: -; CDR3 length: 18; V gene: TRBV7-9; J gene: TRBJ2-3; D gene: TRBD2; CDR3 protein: CASSLKPSGRTRTDTQYF; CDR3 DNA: TGTGCCAGCAGCCTAAAGCCAAGCGGGAGGACCCGCACAGATACGCAGTATTTT
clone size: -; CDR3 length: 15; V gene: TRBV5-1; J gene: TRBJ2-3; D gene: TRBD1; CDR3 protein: CASSYAGGGTDTQYF; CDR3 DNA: TGCGCCAGCAGCTACGCAGGGGGCGGCACAGATACGCAGTATTTT